Described below is a single TCR beta chain sequence and its context. The sample comes from a study of blood T cell repertoires in COVID-19. Overall study: Samples of COVID-19 (acute and convalescent) were obtained from the United States, Italy and Spain. PBMCs, B-cell-depleted T cells, or T cells were the source of the cDNA or gDNA that made up the material.

Per the authors' pipeline: Reference gene primer amplification gave estimated nucleated cell counts. Repertoires were generated with immunoSEQ multiplex PCR, while TCRdb's copy carries only in-frame clones and drops some. That table supplies the V and J calls and clone size; D and trimming were determined from the DNA. The sample yields approximately 410,000 clones, 86% seen once. The junction had 10 bases not matched to a gene; V was cut back by 0 bases and J by 7 bases. The germline gives CDR1 SGHRS, CDR2 YFSETQ. The CDR3 extends over 16 amino acids. Sequenced sample: peripheral blood. The chain recombines TRBV5-1 with TRBJ1-5; TRBD1 matches 7 bases. The TCR sequence derives from a woman aged 25 to 39 with active or convalescent COVID-19. The CDR3 loop reads CASSLAGLTGLQPQHF. CDR3 sequence (DNA): TGCGCCAGCAGCTTGGCGGGATTGACAGGGCTCCAGCCCCAGCATTTT.